A single T cell receptor (beta chain) is shown here with its context. This record comes from a study of blood T cell repertoires in COVID-19. Trimming cost V 5 bases and J 5 bases, with 10 bases left between them. CDR3 size: 14 residues. Germline lookup yields CDR1 MNHEY and CDR2 SVGAGI. Participants were placed into cohorts based on the clinical history they reported. Within 2 weeks of study entry, exposed participants had contacted a PCR-confirmed or clinician-diagnosed COVID-19 case. Original data processing: Estimated nucleated cell counts came from reference gene primer amplification. Sequencing used immunoSEQ multiplex PCR; TCRdb keeps in-frame clones, though not all of them. V, J and clone size are taken as reported in that table, and D and trimming were inferred from the DNA itself. The sample has about 310,000 clones, roughly 85% seen once.

The sequence came from a woman under 40 who had been exposed to COVID-19. The specimen was PBMCs or T cells enriched from blood (not recorded which). The genes are TRBV6-5 and TRBJ1-6; D is perhaps TRBD1 (5 bases). The CDR3 sequence: CASSRQGNNSPLHF. The DNA of the CDR3 is TGTGCCAGCAGTCGTCAGGGTAATAATTCACCCCTCCACTTT.